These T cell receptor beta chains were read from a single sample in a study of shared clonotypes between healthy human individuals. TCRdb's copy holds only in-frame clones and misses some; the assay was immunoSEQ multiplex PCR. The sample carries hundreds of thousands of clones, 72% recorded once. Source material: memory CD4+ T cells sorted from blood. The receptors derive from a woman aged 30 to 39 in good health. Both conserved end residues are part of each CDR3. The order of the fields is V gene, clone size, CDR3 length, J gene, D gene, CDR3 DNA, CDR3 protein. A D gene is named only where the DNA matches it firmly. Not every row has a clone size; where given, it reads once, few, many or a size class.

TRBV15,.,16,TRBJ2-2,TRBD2,TGTGCCACCAGCATCTCGGGACTAGTGTTTGCCGGGGAGCTGTTTTTT,CATSISGLVFAGELFF
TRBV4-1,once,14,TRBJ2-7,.,TGCGCCAGCAGCCAAATCCCAGGCTCCAACGAGCAGTACTTC,CASSQIPGSNEQYF
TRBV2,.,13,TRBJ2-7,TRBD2,TGTGCCAGCAGTCTAGCGGGAGGGAGGGAGCAGTACTTC,CASSLAGGREQYF
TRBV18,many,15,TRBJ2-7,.,TGTGCCAGCTCACCCACCGCCCTCTTTCGGGACGAGCAGTACTTC,CASSPTALFRDEQYF
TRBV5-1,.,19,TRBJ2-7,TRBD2,TGCGCCAGCAGCCCCCAAATTTTGGCGGGGACTAGCGGGTTCTACGAGCAGTACTTC,CASSPQILAGTSGFYEQYF
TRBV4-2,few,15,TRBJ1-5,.,TGTGCCAGCAGCCAAGCAGGTAGGGGCAATCAGCCCCAGCATTTT,CASSQAGRGNQPQHF
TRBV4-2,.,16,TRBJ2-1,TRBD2,TGTGCCAGCAGCCTACGTAGCGGGACCACCTACAATGAGCAGTTCTTC,CASSLRSGTTYNEQFF
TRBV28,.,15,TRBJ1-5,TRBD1,TGTGCCAGCAGATCACAGGGGGCGCGCAATCAGCCCCAGCATTTT,CASRSQGARNQPQHF
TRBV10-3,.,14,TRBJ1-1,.,TGTGCCATCAGTGCCCAGCGATTGGCCACTGAAGCTTTCTTT,CAISAQRLATEAFF
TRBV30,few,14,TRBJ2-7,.,TGTGCCTGGAGGAAGACAGAGGACTCCTACGAGCAGTACTTC,CAWRKTEDSYEQYF
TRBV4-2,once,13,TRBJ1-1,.,TGTGCCAGCAGCGCGGGACAAGACACTGAAGCTTTCTTT,CASSAGQDTEAFF
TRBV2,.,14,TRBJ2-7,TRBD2,TGTGCCAGCATTCGACTAGCCCGATCCTACGAGCAGTACTTC,CASIRLARSYEQYF
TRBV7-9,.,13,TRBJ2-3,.,TGTGCCAGCAGCTTTATAAGCACAGATACGCAGTATTTT,CASSFISTDTQYF
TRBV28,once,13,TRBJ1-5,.,TGTGCCAGCAGGGTCCAAGGGGGACAGCCCCAGCATTTT,CASRVQGGQPQHF
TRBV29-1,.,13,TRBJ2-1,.,TGCAGCGTTGACTCGCCTAGCCGTGGTGAGCAGTTCTTC,CSVDSPSRGEQFF
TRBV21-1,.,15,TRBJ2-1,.,.,CASSVGSGSYNEQFF
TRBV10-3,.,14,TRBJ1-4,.,TGTGCCATCAGTGATATAGGCGGAAGTGAAAAACTGTTTTTT,CAISDIGGSEKLFF
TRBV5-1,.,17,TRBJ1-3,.,TGCGCCAGCAGCTTGCCAGAGACCTATAGCTCTGGAAACACCATATATTTT,CASSLPETYSSGNTIYF
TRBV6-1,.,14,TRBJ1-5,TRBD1,TGTGCCAGCCGCGGGACAGTATTTGATCAGCCCCAGCATTTT,CASRGTVFDQPQHF
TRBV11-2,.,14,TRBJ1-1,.,TGTGCCAGCAGCCAAGCTCCGGGGAACACTGAAGCTTTCTTT,CASSQAPGNTEAFF
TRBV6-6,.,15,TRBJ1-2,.,TGTGCCAGCAGTTACTCGCGACAGCGACACTATGGCTACACCTTC,CASSYSRQRHYGYTF
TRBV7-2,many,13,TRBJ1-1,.,TGTGCCAGCAGCTCACAGAGAGACACTGAAGCTTTCTTT,CASSSQRDTEAFF
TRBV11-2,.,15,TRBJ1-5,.,TGTGCCAGCAGCTTAGCCCGGGACAGCAATCAGCCCCAGCATTTT,CASSLARDSNQPQHF
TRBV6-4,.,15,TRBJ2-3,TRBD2,TGTGCCAGCAGTGTCTTTAGCGGGAGCGCCGATACGCAGTATTTT,CASSVFSGSADTQYF
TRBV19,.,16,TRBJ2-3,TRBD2,TGTGCCAGTAGTATGGGGCGACTAGCGGGAGTTGATACGCAGTATTTT,CASSMGRLAGVDTQYF
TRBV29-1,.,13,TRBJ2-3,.,TGCAGCGTTGAAACCAGGAGGGCAGATACGCAGTATTTT,CSVETRRADTQYF
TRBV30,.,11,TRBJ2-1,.,TGTGCCTGGGAGTCCTACAATGAGCAGTTCTTC,CAWESYNEQFF
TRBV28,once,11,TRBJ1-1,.,TGTGCCAGTCCGAGAGGCACTGAAGCTTTCTTT,CASPRGTEAFF
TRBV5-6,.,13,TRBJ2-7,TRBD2,TGTGCCAGCAGCCCTAGCGGAACCTACGAGCAGTACTTC,CASSPSGTYEQYF
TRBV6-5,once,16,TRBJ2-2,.,TGTGCCAGCAGTTACTCGAGAATGGGGAGTACCGGGGAGCTGTTTTTT,CASSYSRMGSTGELFF
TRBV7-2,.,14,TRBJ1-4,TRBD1,TGTGCCAGCAGAGGACAGGCAACTAATGAAAAACTGTTTTTT,CASRGQATNEKLFF
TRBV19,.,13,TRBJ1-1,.,TGTGCCAGTAGGAGGGTTGGGGGCACTGAAGCTTTCTTT,CASRRVGGTEAFF
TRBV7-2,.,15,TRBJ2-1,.,TGTGCCAGCAGCTTAGCTGCCGGGAGCTACAATGAGCAGTTCTTC,CASSLAAGSYNEQFF
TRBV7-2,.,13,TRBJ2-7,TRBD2,TGTGCCAGCAGGAAAACTAGCGATGGCGAGCAGTACTTC,CASRKTSDGEQYF
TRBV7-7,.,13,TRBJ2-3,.,TGTGCCAGCAGTTTCACGGGGGAAGATACGCAGTATTTT,CASSFTGEDTQYF
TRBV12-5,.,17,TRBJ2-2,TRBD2,TGTGCTAGTGCTATTAGCGGGAGCCCATTCAATGTCGGGGAGCTGTTTTTT,CASAISGSPFNVGELFF
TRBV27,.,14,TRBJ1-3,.,TGTGCCAGCAGTTTACGGGGGAAAGGAAACACCATATATTTT,CASSLRGKGNTIYF
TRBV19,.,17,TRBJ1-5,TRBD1,TGTGCCAGTAGCACTATACAGGGGCAGGGAGTCAATCAGCCCCAGCATTTT,CASSTIQGQGVNQPQHF
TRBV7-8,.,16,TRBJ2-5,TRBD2,TGTGCCAGCAGCAAAGCGGGACTAGCGGGAAAAGAGACCCAGTACTTC,CASSKAGLAGKETQYF
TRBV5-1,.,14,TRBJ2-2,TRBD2,TGCGCCAGCGTAGGGACTAGCAACACCGGGGAGCTGTTTTTT,CASVGTSNTGELFF
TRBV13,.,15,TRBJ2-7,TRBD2,TGTGCCAGCAGCCCGACTAGCGGGGTAGCCTACGAGCAGTACTTC,CASSPTSGVAYEQYF
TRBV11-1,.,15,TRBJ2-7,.,TGTGCCAGCAGCTCCATAGCGGAGCCCCTCTACGAGCAGTACTTC,CASSSIAEPLYEQYF
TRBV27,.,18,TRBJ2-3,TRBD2,TGTGCCAGCAGTTTGGCAGGGAGCGGGATGGGAGGCACAGATACGCAGTATTTT,CASSLAGSGMGGTDTQYF
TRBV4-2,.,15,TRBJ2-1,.,TGTGCCAGCAGCCAAGTAGGACAGTGGGGGGATGAGCAGTTCTTC,CASSQVGQWGDEQFF
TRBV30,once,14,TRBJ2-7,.,TGTGCCTGGAGTCTAATAACCTCTGACTACGAGCAGTACTTC,CAWSLITSDYEQYF
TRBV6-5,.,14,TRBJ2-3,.,TGTGCCAGCAGTCCCCAGGGTAACGCAGATACGCAGTATTTT,CASSPQGNADTQYF
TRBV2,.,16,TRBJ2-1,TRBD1,TGTGCCAGCAGTCGGACAGGGGAGCCTAGCGGCAATGAGCAGTTCTTC,CASSRTGEPSGNEQFF
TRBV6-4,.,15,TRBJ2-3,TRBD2,TGTGCCAGCAGTTTAGTAGCGGGAAGGTCAGATACGCAGTATTTT,CASSLVAGRSDTQYF
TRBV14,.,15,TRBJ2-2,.,TGTGCCAGCAGCCGATTACAAACGAACACCGGGGAGCTGTTTTTT,CASSRLQTNTGELFF
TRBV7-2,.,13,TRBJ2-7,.,TGTGCCAGCAGCCCAGGGTTTTACTACGAGCAGTACTTC,CASSPGFYYEQYF
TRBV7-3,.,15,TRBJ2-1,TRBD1,TGTGCCAGCAGCACGGACAGGGGACAATACAATGAGCAGTTCTTC,CASSTDRGQYNEQFF